This entry lists 9 T cell receptor beta chains sequenced from one sample in a study of OX40 agonist ivuxolimab in advanced cancers. The assay was immunoSEQ multiplex PCR, and TCRdb's table has in-frame clones only and misses some. This sample has 65,000 to 95,000 clones, with around 83% found just once. Specimen: CD4+ or CD8+ T cells sorted from blood, collected in a trial of the OX40 agonist ivuxolimab. The source of these receptors is an adult with an advanced solid tumor such as melanoma, head and neck, liver or kidney cancer.

The rearrangement joins TRBV5-1 to TRBJ1-6, with D perhaps matching TRBD1 (5 bases). The V gene lost 6 bases and the J gene lost 10 bases, with 14 bases spanning the gap. Per germline, CDR1 SGHRS and CDR2 YFSETQ. This CDR3 has 13 amino acids. The CDR3 sequence: CASTEGTTSPLHF. The CDR3 nucleotides read TGCGCCAGCACGGAGGGGACCACGTCACCCCTCCACTTT.

This clone was recorded a few times. This sequence joins TRBV21-1 and TRBJ1-4. TRBV21-1 is labeled a pseudogene. The CDR3 extends over 18 amino acids. CDR3 residues: CASTEIGPYLATNEKLFF. CDR3 bases: TGTGCCAGCACCGAAATAGGACCATACCTTGCAACTAATGAAAAACTGTTTTTT.

In this sample, this clone turned up once. The gene calls are TRBV10-3 and TRBJ1-1, with 11 bases fitting TRBD1. V was clipped by 9 bases and J by 4 bases; unmatched bases: 4. Per germline, CDR1 ENHRY and CDR2 SYGVKD. The CDR3 loop spans 13 amino acids. The CDR3 is CAITGTGGTEAFF. As DNA, the CDR3 is TGTGCCATTACCGGGACAGGGGGCACTGAAGCTTTCTTT.

This chain joins TRBV2 and TRBJ2-1; possibly TRBD1 for D (6 bases). CDR3 length: 16 amino acids. The V end was cut by 2 bases, the J end by 0 bases, with 11 bases between. Germline V gene lookup returns CDR1 SNHLY and CDR2 FYNNEI. CDR3 sequence: CASSEPQQGSYNEQFF. DNA of the CDR3: TGTGCCAGCAGTGAACCACAACAGGGCTCCTACAATGAGCAGTTCTTC.

To note about this clone: One end of the junction is discordant with germline, which a read error may explain. The sample has other DNA sequences that encode this CDR3 too. In nucleotides, the CDR3 is TGTGCTAGCAGCTTAGACCTGGGGCAGCCCCAGCATTTT. Translation: CASSLDLGQPQHF. The chain couples TRBV7-7 to TRBJ1-5; no clear D. Looked up from germline, CDR1 is SSHAT and CDR2 is FNYEAQ (reference sequence). The CDR3 has 13 residues.

The rearrangement uses TRBV5-3 and TRBJ2-7, with D perhaps TRBD1 (8 bases). TRBV5-3 is assigned to the ORF class and has an uncertain function. V gave up 5 bases and J gave up 5 bases, with 23 bases separating them. The CDR3 has 16 residues. The CDR3 nucleotides read TGTGCCAGAAGTTTTACCCCTCACAGGGGGGGGGACGAGCAGTACTTC. It is translated as CARSFTPHRGGDEQYF.

This chain joins TRBV15 and TRBJ1-2, with TRBD1 matching over 9 bases. The CDR3 is 15 amino acids. V lost 5 bases and J lost 0; bases outside the gene matches: 4. Per the germline V gene, CDR1 is LNHNV and CDR2 is YYDKDF (reference sequence). The CDR3 DNA reads as TGTGCCACCAGCCGGGACAGGGTCTCTAACTATGGCTACACCTTC. Its protein product is CATSRDRVSNYGYTF.

This chain joins TRBV28 and TRBJ2-7; the D gene is possibly TRBD2 (6 bases). Germline CDR1 is MDHEN and CDR2 is SYDVKM. V lost 3 bases, J lost 2 bases, and 17 bases lay in between. This CDR3 has 16 amino acids. This CDR3 is CASSFQLATLTYEQYF. CDR3 nucleotides: TGTGCCAGCAGTTTTCAGCTAGCGACCCTGACCTACGAGCAGTACTTC.

V is TRBV11-1 and J is TRBJ2-1; TRBD1 matches at 8 bases. This CDR3 has 14 residues. Germline loops: CDR1 SGHAT, CDR2 FQDESV (reference sequence). Trimming at V came to 4 bases and at J to 9 bases, leaving 8 bases not matched to a gene. The DNA of the CDR3 is TGTGCCAGCAGCTCTAGACAGGGGATGAGTGAGCAGTTCTTC. Translated, it gives CASSSRQGMSEQFF.